The 15 T cell receptor beta chains given below trace back to one sample, sequenced in a study of T cells after yellow fever vaccination. TCRdb re-analysed the 5' RACE reads in MiXCR, keeping a single row per CDR3 protein. The sample records a few hundred thousand distinct CDR3 sequences, around 21% being singletons. The source material was PBMCs, sampled 15 days after the yellow fever booster vaccination. These receptors all come from a man aged 30 to 39 who received the YFV17D yellow fever vaccine.

This clonotype has a handful of counts. V gene TRBV28 combines with J gene TRBJ2-7, with 9 bases matching TRBD1. The junction had 9 bases not matched to a gene; V was cut back by 5 bases and J by 4 bases. Germline V gene lookup returns CDR1 MDHEN and CDR2 SYDVKM. The CDR3 covers 15 residues. The CDR3 DNA is TGTGCCAGCAGTCTCACAGGGGGCCGCCGTTACGAGCAGTACTTC. Its translation: CASSLTGGRRYEQYF.

The chain couples TRBV12-3 or TRBV12-4 to TRBJ2-2; TRBD1 might be the D (5 bases). The CDR3 extends over 15 amino acids. The germline V and J ends were trimmed by 9 bases and 7 bases, with 21 bases remaining between them. The CDR3 DNA follows: TGTGCCAGTTTCTTTTGGCAGGGTTCAGACGGGGAGCTGTTTTTT. The encoded protein is CASFFWQGSDGELFF.

The DNA of the CDR3 is TGCAGTGCTAGGTTAGCCCAGCACGGGGGGACGGTTCAGCCCCAGCATTTT. Protein sequence: CSARLAQHGGTVQPQHF. This chain connects TRBV20-1 to TRBJ1-5; D perhaps matches TRBD1 (5 bases). The CDR3 sequence is 17 residues long. From germline, CDR1 is DFQATT and CDR2 SNEGSKA (reference sequence). With 3 bases removed from V and 6 bases from J, the gap between germline ends came to 24 bases.

This clonotype was seen a handful of times. The chain links TRBV9 to TRBJ1-1; no clear D. V dropped 7 bases and J dropped 3 bases, with 16 bases sitting between them. The CDR3 has 14 residues. Germline CDR1 SGDLS, CDR2 YYNGEE. CDR3 amino acids: CASGSRDADTEAFF. For the CDR3, the DNA is TGTGCCAGCGGGTCCCGCGACGCGGACACTGAAGCTTTCTTT.

This clonotype came up a few times. The chain links TRBV10-3 to TRBJ2-2; 7 nucleotides agree with TRBD1. From germline, CDR1 is ENHRY and CDR2 SYGVKD. V trimming: 6 bases; J trimming: 1 base; junction bases outside the gene matches: 14. This CDR3 contains 18 residues. CDR3 sequence (DNA): TGTGCCATCAGCTCCTGGACAGGATCGGAGGTGAACACCGGGGAGCTGTTTTTT. Its protein product is CAISSWTGSEVNTGELFF.

This sequence joins TRBV7-8 and TRBJ2-5; 9 nucleotides match TRBD2. This CDR3 spans 13 amino acids. V lost 11 bases to trimming and J lost 3 bases; unmatched junction nucleotides: 7. In germline, CDR1 is SGHVS, CDR2 FQNEAQ. The CDR3 region is CAAQRTSEETQYF. CDR3 DNA: TGTGCCGCACAGAGGACTAGCGAAGAGACCCAGTACTTC.

The CDR3 sequence: CASSVGTVLNEQFF. The CDR3 DNA reads TGTGCCAGCAGCGTCGGGACAGTACTCAATGAGCAGTTCTTC. The rearrangement joins TRBV7-2 to TRBJ2-1, with 7 positions matching TRBD1. Trimming removed 5 bases from V and 6 bases from J; junction bases left unmatched: 7. The V gene's germline CDR1 is SGHTA and CDR2 FQGNSA. The length of the CDR3 is 14 residues.

This chain joins TRBV20-1 and TRBJ2-7; D is unclear. This CDR3 is built from 13 residues. Looked up from germline, CDR1 is DFQATT and CDR2 is SNEGSKA (reference sequence). V was pared by 0 bases and J by 6 bases, with 12 bases between. In nucleotides, the CDR3 is TGCAGTGCTAGAGATACCCTAGTCGGCGAGCAGTACTTC. Its protein product is CSARDTLVGEQYF.

The genes are TRBV4-3 and TRBJ2-7; weak D call: TRBD1 (6 bases). Germline V gene sequence: CDR1 LGHNA, CDR2 YSLEER. Trimming took off 4 bases at V and 5 bases at J, with 12 bases between the two ends. CDR3 size: 13 residues. CDR3 sequence (DNA): TGCGCCAGCAGCCTGCACAGGGACCACGAGCAGTACTTC. Its translation: CASSLHRDHEQYF.

V usage is TRBV7-9 and J usage is TRBJ2-3, with 7 bases identical to TRBD2. CDR1 and CDR2 from the germline V gene are SEHNR and FQNEAQ (reference sequence). J lost 14 bases, V lost 5 bases, and 10 bases had no gene match. The CDR3 spans 12 residues. The CDR3 loop is CASSPSQRDPYF. Written as DNA, the CDR3 is TGTGCCAGCAGCCCATCCCAGCGGGACCCGTATTTT.

This chain connects TRBV12-3 or TRBV12-4 to TRBJ2-1, with TRBD1 matching 8 bases. Losses at the gene ends were 6 bases for V and 8 bases for J; bases not matched to a gene: 6. The CDR3 length is 13 residues. The CDR3 sequence: CASRAGQVHEQFF. CDR3 bases: TGTGCCAGCAGGGCGGGACAGGTCCATGAGCAGTTCTTC.

This clonotype appeared a few times. This chain connects TRBV20-1 to TRBJ2-2; D is possibly TRBD2 (6 bases). The CDR3 consists of 15 residues. Trimming removed 4 bases at V and 4 bases at J, with 16 bases between. Germline values: CDR1 DFQATT, CDR2 SNEGSKA (reference sequence). CDR3 coding DNA: TGCAGTGCTATAGTCGCGGGAATATCCACCGGGGAGCTGTTTTTT. It yields the protein CSAIVAGISTGELFF.

In its sample, this clonotype was seen a few times. This chain connects TRBV7-2 to TRBJ1-6; a weak D match, TRBD1 (5 bases). The CDR3 extends over 15 amino acids. V lost 1 base to trimming and J lost 9 bases, with 13 bases between them. Per the germline V gene, CDR1 is SGHTA and CDR2 is FQGNSA. The chain's CDR3 is CASSLVGTGGSPLHF. The CDR3 DNA reads TGTGCCAGCAGCTTAGTCGGGACCGGCGGTTCACCCCTCCACTTT.

This clonotype came up a few times. The chain uses TRBV7-2 and TRBJ2-5, with 7 bases identical to TRBD2. CDR3 length equals 16 residues. V lost 0 bases and J lost 4; bases outside the gene matches: 8. Germline V gene data show CDR1 as SGHTA and CDR2 as FQGNSA. As DNA, the CDR3 is TGTGCCAGCAGCTTAGCGAGAGGAGCTAGCGGAGAGACCCAGTACTTC. Amino acids: CASSLARGASGETQYF.

This clonotype was seen only a few times. The chain is built from TRBV7-2 and TRBJ2-7, with 10 bases fitting TRBD1. The CDR3 covers 14 residues. Trimming removed 3 bases from V and 7 bases from J; junction bases left unmatched: 6. Germline V lookup: CDR1 SGHTA, CDR2 FQGNSA. The CDR3 protein is CASSLGTGVREQYF. The CDR3 DNA follows: TGTGCCAGCAGCTTGGGGACAGGGGTGCGAGAGCAGTACTTC. Looking up the rest from reference TRBV7-2 and TRBJ2-7 gives the full variable domain: GAGVSQSPSNKVTEKGKDVELRCDPISGHTALYWYRQSLGQGLEFLIYFQGNSAPDKSGLPSDRFSAERTGGSVSTLTIQRTQQEDSAVYLCASSLGTGVREQYFGPGTRLTVT.